What follows is one T cell receptor (beta chain) and its context. Sequenced by immunoSEQ multiplex PCR; TCRdb stores in-frame clones only, minus some. The data hold about 140,000 clones, with 92% observed a single time. This entry is derived from a study of T cell responses to AZD1222 COVID-19 vaccine. The CDR3 extends over 16 amino acids. V was clipped by 5 bases and J by 0 bases, with 15 bases between them. The germline gives CDR1 SGDLS, CDR2 YYNGEE. This chain joins TRBV9 and TRBJ1-3; D gene ambiguous. The receptor was derived from an adult in good health. The sequencing used peripheral blood, collected on day 0 of AZD1222 vaccination. CDR3 loop: CASSVTSGSSGNTIYF. In DNA form, the CDR3 reads TGTGCCAGCAGTGTAACGTCAGGTAGCTCTGGAAACACCATATATTTT.